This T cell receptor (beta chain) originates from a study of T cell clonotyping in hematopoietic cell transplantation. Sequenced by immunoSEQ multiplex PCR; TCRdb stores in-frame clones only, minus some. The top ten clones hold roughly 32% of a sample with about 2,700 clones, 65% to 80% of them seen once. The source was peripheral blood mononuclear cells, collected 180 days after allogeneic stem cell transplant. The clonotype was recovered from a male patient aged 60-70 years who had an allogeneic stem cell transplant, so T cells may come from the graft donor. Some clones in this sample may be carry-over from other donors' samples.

The CDR3 is CASSLFDRTYEQYF. The CDR3 DNA follows: TGTGCCAGCAGCTTATTTGACAGAACCTACGAGCAGTACTTC. J is TRBJ2-7 and V is TRBV7-4; maybe TRBD1 (5 bases). CDR3 length equals 14 residues. Trimming pared 2 bases from V and 2 bases from J, leaving 10 bases between. Germline-derived CDR1 and CDR2 are SGHVT and SQSDAQ.